Following are 9 T cell receptor beta chains from one sample sequenced in a study of T cells in Graves' hyperthyroidism and ophthalmopathy. The source material, RNA transcripts, was used to amplify TCR beta CDR3 regions. First-round RT-PCR targeting the TCR CDR3 was performed with the HTBI primer set. MiXCR, applied by TCRdb to the multiplex PCR reads, yields one record per CDR3 protein. Of hundreds of thousands of distinct CDR3 sequences in the sample, more than 12% were seen once. Sequenced: blood. All receptors come from a woman in her 30s with Graves' hyperthyroidism.

This clonotype was seen at least ten times. The chain couples TRBV28 to TRBJ2-1; 10 bases are shared with TRBD2. V lost 3 bases and J lost 6; bases outside the gene matches: 5. Germline-derived CDR1 and CDR2 are MDHEN and SYDVKM. The CDR3 is 15 residues long. The CDR3 sequence is CASSFEASGSNEQFF. The CDR3 DNA follows: TGTGCCAGCAGTTTTGAGGCTAGCGGGAGCAATGAGCAGTTCTTC.

This clonotype was seen many times. V usage is TRBV7-3 and J usage is TRBJ2-1; maybe TRBD2 (5 bases). CDR3 length: 11 residues. Trimming took 4 bases from V and 10 from J, leaving 8 bases between them. Germline V gene data show CDR1 as SGHTA and CDR2 as FQGTGA. The CDR3 DNA reads TGTGCCAGCAGCTATAGAGGGGAGCAGTTCTTC. Protein: CASSYRGEQFF.

The chain uses TRBV20-1 and TRBJ1-3; no reliable D call. The CDR3 has 13 amino acids. Trimming stripped 3 bases from V and 5 bases from J, with 11 bases between. Germline CDR1 reads DFQATT; CDR2 reads SNEGSKA (reference sequence). For the CDR3, the DNA is TGCAGTGCTAGCCCCTCCTTCCGAAACACCATATATTTT. It encodes CSASPSFRNTIYF.

With regard to this clonotype: A much larger clone sits a single nucleotide away, making a read error possible. This chain connects TRBV7-2 to TRBJ2-7; maybe TRBD1 (5 bases). The CDR3 has 13 amino acids. Looked up from germline, CDR1 is SGHTA and CDR2 is FQGNSA. Between the trimmed V and J ends, which lost 1 base and 9 bases, there was a span of 13 bases. Here the CDR3 reads CASSLVPGSGQYF. The DNA for the CDR3 is TGTGCCAGCAGCTTAGTACCAGGGTCCGGGCAGTACTTC.

The CDR3: CASSQRTGTIDEQFF. For the CDR3, the DNA is TGTGCCAGCAGCCAACGAACCGGGACAATCGATGAGCAGTTCTTC. The chain carries TRBV12-3 or TRBV12-4 and TRBJ2-1; maybe TRBD1 (6 bases). The CDR3 sequence is 15 residues long. V shed 6 bases and J shed 8 bases, with 20 bases lying between them.

As for this clonotype: The junction shows a germline mismatch at one end, possibly a read error. The chain couples TRBV10-3 to TRBJ1-4; the D is unclear. The CDR3 extends over 13 amino acids. Germline V gives CDR1 ENHRY, CDR2 SYGVKD. The CDR3: CATSVSREAKLFF. The CDR3 DNA follows: TGTGCCACCAGTGTGTCCCGAGAGGCAAAACTGTTTTTT.

The chain joins TRBV19 to TRBJ2-7; 9 bases line up with TRBD1. The germline V gene has CDR1 LNHDA and CDR2 SQIVND (reference sequence). Trimming at V came to 6 bases and at J to 2 bases, leaving 5 bases not matched to a gene. The CDR3 loop spans 14 amino acids. In DNA form, the CDR3 reads TGTGCCAGTAGCGTGGACAGGGGACCCTACGAGCAGTACTTC. It specifies CASSVDRGPYEQYF.

This clonotype was observed many times. The chain joins TRBV12-3 or TRBV12-4 to TRBJ2-1; D not resolved. The V end was cut by 5 bases, the J end by 4 bases, with 9 bases between. The CDR3 loop spans 13 amino acids. The chain's CDR3 is CASSLGSYNEQFF. The CDR3 bases are TGTGCCAGCAGTCTTGGTAGTTACAATGAGCAGTTCTTC.

The chain couples TRBV14 to TRBJ2-7; D possibly corresponds to TRBD1 (5 bases). The V end was cut by 2 bases, the J end by 1 base, with 18 bases between. Germline V gene sequence: CDR1 SGHDN, CDR2 FVKESK. The CDR3 has 17 residues. CDR3 in DNA: TGTGCCAGCAGCCAATTGGGATTCGTGGCAGGGTCCTACGAGCAGTACTTC. Translated: CASSQLGFVAGSYEQYF.